Here is one T cell receptor (beta chain) with its context. Its antigen remains unidentified. The sample comes from a study of tumor-infiltrating lymphocytes in primary liver carcinoma. This CDR3 has 12 amino acids. Germline V gene sequence: CDR1 KGHDR, CDR2 SFDVKD. Trimming pared 5 bases from V and 2 bases from J, leaving 4 bases between. Researchers generated TCR beta cDNA from 500 to 600 ng of total RNA, relying on a constant-region primer. ARM-PCR was slightly modified, and three nested multiplex PCR rounds with it gave rise to the TCR beta libraries. With TRBV1-TRBV30 forward primers and a C-beta reverse primer, the first two PCR rounds were run for roughly 10 cycles each. Each CDR3 protein is one row after TCRdb ran MiXCR on the multiplex PCR reads. This sample has about 310,000 distinct CDR3 sequences; more than 55% occur once, and the top ten carry 15% to 20%. Germline DNA was also extracted, with blood RNA taken from unsorted whole blood.

General study findings and limits: Tumor samples exhibited a significantly greater top-250-clone fraction than blood samples (p = 0.039).

Sequencing was performed on peripheral blood. The receptor's source is a woman aged 25 to 39 with primary liver carcinoma and hepatitis B virus infection. The chain has TRBV24-1 and TRBJ2-3; D is ambiguous. CDR3 nucleotides: TGTGCCACCAGTGCTCTCACAGATACGCAGTATTTT. Encoded protein: CATSALTDTQYF.